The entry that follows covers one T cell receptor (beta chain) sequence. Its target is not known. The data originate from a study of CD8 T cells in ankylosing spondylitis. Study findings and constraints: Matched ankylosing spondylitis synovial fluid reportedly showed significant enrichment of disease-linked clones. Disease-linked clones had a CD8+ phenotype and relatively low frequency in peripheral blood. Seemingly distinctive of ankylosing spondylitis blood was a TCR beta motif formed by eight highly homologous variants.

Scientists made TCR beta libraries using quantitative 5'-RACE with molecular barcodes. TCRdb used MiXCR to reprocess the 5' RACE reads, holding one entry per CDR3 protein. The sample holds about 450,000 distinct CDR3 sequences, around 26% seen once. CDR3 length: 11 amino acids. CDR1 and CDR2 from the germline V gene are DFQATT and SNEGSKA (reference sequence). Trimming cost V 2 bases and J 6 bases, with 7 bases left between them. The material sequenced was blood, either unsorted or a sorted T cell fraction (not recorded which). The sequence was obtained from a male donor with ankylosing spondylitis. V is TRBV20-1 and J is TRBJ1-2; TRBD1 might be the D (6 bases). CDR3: CSARRDNGYTF. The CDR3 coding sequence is TGCAGTGCTAGACGGGACAATGGCTACACCTTC.